A single sample gave rise to the 21 T cell receptor beta chains below, sequenced in a study of breast tumors, draining lymph nodes, adjacent tissues. Using its own MiXCR run on the multiplex PCR reads, TCRdb lists one record per CDR3 protein. The table records approximately 120,000 distinct CDR3 sequences, 21% of them present only once. Axillary draining lymph nodes of breast cancer patients supplied the node samples. Specimen: axillary lymph node tissue. These TCRs come from a female donor with breast cancer. Some clones in this sample may be carry-over from other donors' samples.

The genes are TRBV28 and TRBJ2-5; tentative D call: TRBD2 (7 bases). Trimming took 3 bases from V and 5 from J, leaving 19 bases between them. The CDR3 runs to 16 residues. Germline values: CDR1 MDHEN, CDR2 SYDVKM. CDR3 DNA sequence: TGTGCCAGCAGTTTGATAGGGGAGGGGGGAATGGAGACCCAGTACTTC. Translating it yields CASSLIGEGGMETQYF.

This clonotype was seen many times. The chain is built from TRBV20-1 and TRBJ2-5; a weak D match, TRBD1 (5 bases). V was pared by 0 bases and J by 4 bases, with 12 bases between. This CDR3 contains 14 residues. Germline V lookup: CDR1 DFQATT, CDR2 SNEGSKA (reference sequence). This CDR3 reads CSARDPQGAETQYF. The DNA of the CDR3 is TGCAGTGCTAGAGATCCCCAGGGTGCAGAGACCCAGTACTTC.

This clonotype was observed at least ten times. V gene TRBV6-4 combines with J gene TRBJ2-1; D not certain. The CDR3 spans 16 residues. Germline V gene data show CDR1 as MRHNA and CDR2 as SNTAGT. V was pared by 6 bases and J by 4 bases, with 19 bases between. DNA of the CDR3: TGTGCCAGCAGCGATACACACTCGAAGCCTTACAATGAGCAGTTCTTC. Encoded protein: CASSDTHSKPYNEQFF.

There are many counts of this clonotype. V is TRBV12-3 or TRBV12-4 and J is TRBJ1-2; a possible D gene is TRBD1 (6 bases). The germline V and J ends were trimmed by 7 bases and 3 bases, with 15 bases remaining between them. The CDR3 length is 14 residues. The CDR3 sequence is CASKTGRGDYGYTF. CDR3 DNA: TGTGCCAGCAAAACAGGGAGGGGCGACTATGGCTACACCTTC.

Note on this clonotype: A much more abundant neighbour one base away suggests this may be a read error. The rearrangement uses TRBV10-1 and TRBJ2-3, with 10 bases lining up with TRBD2. CDR3 length: 17 residues. Trimming removed 4 bases from V and 4 bases from J; junction bases left unmatched: 11. The germline gives CDR1 WNHNN, CDR2 SYGVQD (reference sequence). CDR3 residues: CASSGLAGLTGPDTQYF. The CDR3 DNA reads as TGCGCCAGCAGTGGACTAGCGGGCCTCACCGGGCCAGATACGCAGTATTTT.

This clonotype was counted many times. The rearrangement joins TRBV20-1 to TRBJ1-5, with D possibly matching TRBD1 (6 bases). The ends were cut back, 0 bases at V and 2 bases at J, with 14 bases in the middle. CDR1 and CDR2 (germline): DFQATT, SNEGSKA (reference sequence). This CDR3 spans 16 amino acids. CDR3 in amino acids: CSARDVGAGGNQPQHF. DNA for the CDR3: TGCAGTGCTAGAGATGTGGGGGCCGGGGGCAATCAGCCCCAGCATTTT.

This clonotype was detected many times. The V and J genes are TRBV6-5 and TRBJ1-4; TRBD1 matches at 12 bases. Trimming at V came to 4 bases and at J to 5 bases, leaving 2 bases not matched to a gene. Germline loops: CDR1 MNHEY, CDR2 SVGAGI. The CDR3 is made up of 15 amino acids. This CDR3 reads CASSWDRGPNEKLFF. As DNA, the CDR3 is TGTGCCAGCAGTTGGGACAGGGGGCCCAATGAAAAACTGTTTTTT.

In its sample, this clonotype was seen many times. The chain has TRBV11-2 and TRBJ2-7; 7 positions match TRBD2. V lost 0 bases, J lost 1 base, and 3 bases stayed unmatched. Per the germline V gene, CDR1 is SGHAT and CDR2 is FQNNGV. The CDR3 is 15 amino acids. The DNA of the CDR3 is TGTGCCAGCAGCTTAGAGTGGGAGGGGTCCTACGAGCAGTACTTC. Protein product: CASSLEWEGSYEQYF. Variable domain in full (rest from reference TRBV11-2 and TRBJ2-7): EAGVAQSPRYKIIEKRQSVAFWCNPISGHATLYWYQQILGQGPKLLIQFQNNGVVDDSQLPKDRFSAERLKGVDSTLKIQPAKLEDSAVYLCASSLEWEGSYEQYFGPGTRLTVT.

The chain is built from TRBV24-1 and TRBJ2-1; D may be TRBD2 (6 bases). The CDR3 runs 16 residues. The germline V gene encodes CDR1 KGHDR and CDR2 SFDVKD. V lost 4 bases and J 2 bases, leaving 14 bases between the germline ends. The CDR3 is CATSDTREAPYNEQFF. In nucleotides, the CDR3 is TGTGCCACCAGTGACACTAGGGAGGCCCCCTACAATGAGCAGTTCTTC.

This clonotype showed up many times. The chain carries TRBV9 and TRBJ2-7; 16 bases match TRBD2. The CDR3 is 17 residues long. Losses at the gene ends were 3 bases for V and 4 bases for J; bases not matched to a gene: 7. Germline assignment: CDR1 SGDLS and CDR2 YYNGEE. The chain's CDR3 is CASSDGTSGRAGYEQYF. The CDR3 nucleotides are TGTGCCAGCAGCGACGGGACTAGCGGGAGGGCCGGGTACGAGCAGTACTTC.

This clonotype has just a few counts. V and J are TRBV19 and TRBJ1-5; D call uncertain. Trimming cost V 8 bases and J 2 bases, with 13 bases left between them. Germline-derived CDR1 and CDR2 are LNHDA and SQIVND (reference sequence). The CDR3 has 14 residues. DNA for the CDR3: TGTGCCAGTGGCAGACGGAGAGGCAATCAGCCCCAGCATTTT. Protein sequence: CASGRRRGNQPQHF.

As to this clonotype: This may arise from a read error, as a much more abundant clone is one base away. The V gene is TRBV7-9, the J gene TRBJ2-5; TRBD2 is a possible D gene (5 bases). The V end lost 3 bases, the J end lost 0 bases, and 11 bases lay between the germline ends. The CDR3 runs 15 residues. Germline CDR1 SEHNR, CDR2 FQNEAQ (reference sequence). The chain's CDR3 is CASSLARVYQETQYF. The CDR3 DNA reads as TGTGCCAGCAGCTTGGCGAGGGTGTACCAAGAGACCCAGTACTTC.

This clonotype showed up many times. One end of the junction does not line up with germline, which may come from a read error. The CDR3 is CASSIGPQGTQYF. The CDR3 DNA is TGTGCCAGCAGTATAGGACCTCAAGGGACCCAGTACTTC. The genes are TRBV6-2 or TRBV6-3 and TRBJ2-5; D remains ambiguous. The germline V gene has CDR1 MNHEY and CDR2 SVGEGT. The CDR3 contains 13 residues.

This clonotype has at least ten counts. The rearrangement joins TRBV12-3 or TRBV12-4 to TRBJ2-7; a weak D match, TRBD1 (6 bases). This CDR3 region has 13 residues. V dropped 5 bases and J dropped 1 base, with 9 bases sitting between them. CDR3 region: CASSGDKSYEQYF. CDR3 sequence (DNA): TGTGCCAGCAGTGGGGACAAATCCTACGAGCAGTACTTC.

In its sample, this clonotype was seen many times. The J gene is TRBJ2-1, the V gene TRBV19, with D possibly being TRBD1 or TRBD2 (5 bases each). The V gene lost 7 bases and the J gene lost 3 bases, with 13 bases spanning the gap. The germline V gene encodes CDR1 LNHDA and CDR2 SQIVND (reference sequence). The CDR3 covers 14 residues. This chain's CDR3 is CASNRGRFYNEQFF. Written as DNA, the CDR3 is TGTGCCAGTAATCGGGGCAGGTTCTACAATGAGCAGTTCTTC.

The rearrangement links TRBV6-2 or TRBV6-3 to TRBJ2-2, with 12 nucleotides matching TRBD1. This CDR3 has 13 residues. Germline V lookup: CDR1 MNHEY, CDR2 SVGEGT. Trimming removed 7 bases from V and 9 bases from J; junction bases left unmatched: 3. CDR3: CASTGQGARELFF. CDR3 bases: TGTGCCAGCACGGGACAGGGGGCCAGGGAGCTGTTTTTT.

This clonotype has ten or more counts. The chain couples TRBV9 to TRBJ2-1; the match to TRBD2 covers 7 bases. With 4 bases clipped from V and 12 bases from J, the junction kept 7 bases outside the gene matches. Germline loops: CDR1 SGDLS, CDR2 YYNGEE. The CDR3 is made up of 12 amino acids. The CDR3 region has the DNA TGTGCCAGCAGCTTATCAGGGAGGGGGCAGTTCTTC. This sequence encodes CASSLSGRGQFF. The full variable domain, in which reference TRBV9 and TRBJ2-1 provide the parts outside the CDR3, is DSGVTQTPKHLITATGQRVTLRCSPRSGDLSVYWYQQSLDQGLQFLIQYYNGEERAKGNILERFSAQQFPDLHSELNLSSLELGDSALYFCASSLSGRGQFFGPGTRLTVL.

As to this clonotype: An end of the junction differs from the germline gene, which may be a read error. The chain combines TRBV19 with TRBJ1-1; tentatively, D is TRBD1 (6 bases). The CDR3 is 13 amino acids. The germline V gene encodes CDR1 LNHDA and CDR2 SQIVND (reference sequence). Written as DNA, the CDR3 is TGTGTCAGTAGTATGGGGGCGAACACTGAAGCTTTCTTT. Translating gives CVSSMGANTEAFF.

This clonotype was detected many times. The J gene is TRBJ2-1, the V gene TRBV24-1, with no clear D. V was trimmed by 9 bases and J by 7 bases, leaving 15 bases between them. The CDR3 has 13 residues. CDR1 KGHDR and CDR2 SFDVKD come from the germline V gene. The DNA of the CDR3 is TGTGCCACCGGCATCGATGACATTAATGAGCAGTTCTTC. Translation: CATGIDDINEQFF.

This clonotype showed up many times. The J gene is TRBJ2-1, the V gene TRBV20-1, with a weak D call TRBD2 (6 bases). V lost 5 bases and J 5 bases, leaving 13 bases between the germline ends. The CDR3 is 13 amino acids. Germline CDR1 and CDR2: DFQATT and SNEGSKA (reference sequence). This chain's CDR3 is CSAGRGSHNEQFF. The CDR3 DNA is TGCAGTGCTGGCCGGGGGTCTCACAATGAGCAGTTCTTC.

This clonotype was found a few times. The V gene is TRBV5-1, the J gene TRBJ1-5; possible D gene TRBD1, 6 bases. The CDR3 spans 15 residues. Trimming pared 0 bases from V and 7 bases from J, leaving 14 bases between. CDR1 and CDR2 from the germline V gene are SGHRS and YFSETQ. This chain's CDR3 is CASSLDWEGGQPQHF. DNA for the CDR3: TGCGCCAGCAGCTTGGATTGGGAGGGGGGCCAGCCCCAGCATTTT.